This note documents a single TCR beta chain sequence. The data were obtained in a study of control samples from healthy donors and cancer patients. The data were produced by immunoSEQ multiplex PCR, yet TCRdb's version contains in-frame clones alone and is incomplete. The sample lists about 98,000 clones, approximately 78% seen once, with approximately 2% in the top ten. V was clipped by 9 bases and J by 2 bases; unmatched bases: 13. Germline CDR1 SGHVS, CDR2 FQNEAQ. The CDR3 is 17 amino acids. The chain carries TRBV7-8 and TRBJ2-3; TRBD2 aligns across 11 bases. This TCR derives from a man between 60 and 75 years old in good health. The specimen was blood. CDR3 loop: CASMGPLAGGFTDTQYF. The CDR3 DNA sequence: TGTGCCAGTATGGGCCCCCTAGCGGGAGGCTTCACAGATACGCAGTATTTT.